This TCR beta chain was observed in a study of radiotherapy plus CTLA-4 blockade in lung cancer. TCRdb's copy holds only in-frame clones and misses some; the assay was immunoSEQ multiplex PCR. The data contain about 120,000 clones, about 83% of them singletons. Chemo-refractory metastatic non-small-cell lung cancer patients received focal radiation with ipilimumab CTLA-4 blockade. This clone was observed at least ten times. Germline values: CDR1 SGHTA, CDR2 FQGNSA. The J segment lost 4 bases and the V segment lost 7 bases, leaving 10 bases of the junction unmatched. The CDR3 is 15 residues long. The chain uses TRBV7-2 and TRBJ1-5; 7 nucleotides agree with TRBD1. The source was peripheral blood, collected from a patient treated with radiotherapy plus ipilimumab. This TCR came from a human donor with non-small cell lung cancer who had a partial response to radiotherapy plus ipilimumab. The CDR3 region is CASTERQGPNQPQHF. As DNA, the CDR3 is TGTGCCAGCACCGAAAGACAGGGTCCAAATCAGCCCCAGCATTTT.